These T cell receptor beta chains were read from a single sample in a study of blood T cell repertoires in COVID-19. Some clones are missing from TCRdb's copy, which holds only in-frame ones; the method was immunoSEQ multiplex PCR. The table lists 62,000 or so clones, about nine tenths of them singletons, with more than 4% in the top ten. Source material: peripheral blood. These receptors originate from a human donor in a cohort sampled during active COVID-19. The CDR3 runs from the conserved cysteine through the conserved F or W. Each record gives: clone size, V gene, J gene, D gene, CDR3 DNA, CDR3 protein. The D gene is left open where the match is weak. Part of the rows lack a size; the others show once, few, many or a class for expanded clones.

clone_size: once; v_call: TRBV7-6; j_call: TRBJ2-1; d_call: NA; cdr3_nt: TGTGCCAGCAGCTTAGTGTCCCCGTTGCGGGGTGTCCACAATGAGCAGTTCTTC; cdr3_aa: CASSLVSPLRGVHNEQFF
clone_size: NA; v_call: TRBV7-9; j_call: TRBJ2-1; d_call: TRBD1; cdr3_nt: TGTGCCAGCAGCATAGGGACAGGGGGATACAATGAGCAGTTCTTC; cdr3_aa: CASSIGTGGYNEQFF
clone_size: NA; v_call: TRBV9; j_call: TRBJ2-7; d_call: TRBD2; cdr3_nt: TGTGCCAGCAGCGTGGGGACTAGCGGCGAGCAGTACTTC; cdr3_aa: CASSVGTSGEQYF
clone_size: NA; v_call: TRBV30; j_call: TRBJ2-3; d_call: NA; cdr3_nt: TGTGCCTGGAGTGTAAGCCTTAGCTCCGATACGCAGTATTTT; cdr3_aa: CAWSVSLSSDTQYF
clone_size: NA; v_call: TRBV5-1; j_call: TRBJ1-6; d_call: NA; cdr3_nt: TGCGCCAGCAGTTCCGGCAGGGAAAATTCACCCCTCCACTTT; cdr3_aa: CASSSGRENSPLHF
clone_size: NA; v_call: TRBV5-1; j_call: TRBJ1-4; d_call: TRBD1; cdr3_nt: TGCGCCAGCAGCCGTGGACAGGGGGATGAAAAACTGTTTTTT; cdr3_aa: CASSRGQGDEKLFF
clone_size: NA; v_call: TRBV27; j_call: TRBJ1-1; d_call: TRBD1; cdr3_nt: TGTGCCAGCAGCCGCCGGACAGGGGGCTGGGGCACTGAAGCTTTCTTT; cdr3_aa: CASSRRTGGWGTEAFF
clone_size: NA; v_call: TRBV2; j_call: TRBJ1-5; d_call: NA; cdr3_nt: TGTGCCAGCAGTGGGGGCAGTAGCAATCAGCCCCAGCATTTT; cdr3_aa: CASSGGSSNQPQHF
clone_size: NA; v_call: TRBV6-5; j_call: TRBJ1-3; d_call: NA; cdr3_nt: TGTGCCAGCAGCGCCCGACAGCCTGGAAACACCATATATTTT; cdr3_aa: CASSARQPGNTIYF
clone_size: NA; v_call: TRBV27; j_call: TRBJ2-2; d_call: TRBD1; cdr3_nt: TGTGCCAGCAGCCGGGACAGTTCGAACACCGGGGAGCTGTTTTTT; cdr3_aa: CASSRDSSNTGELFF
clone_size: few; v_call: TRBV5-1; j_call: TRBJ2-5; d_call: NA; cdr3_nt: TGCGCCAGCAGCTTGACAGAAGTCCAAGAGACCCAGTACTTC; cdr3_aa: CASSLTEVQETQYF
clone_size: NA; v_call: TRBV6-2/TRBV6-3; j_call: TRBJ1-2; d_call: TRBD1; cdr3_nt: TGTGCCAGCAGTCCGTGGGACAGGAGCCCTGGCTACACCTTC; cdr3_aa: CASSPWDRSPGYTF
clone_size: NA; v_call: TRBV19; j_call: TRBJ2-1; d_call: TRBD2; cdr3_nt: TGTGCCAGTAGACTAGCGGGAGGCAATGAGCAGTTCTTC; cdr3_aa: CASRLAGGNEQFF
clone_size: NA; v_call: TRBV5-5; j_call: TRBJ1-2; d_call: NA; cdr3_nt: TGTGCCAGCAGCTTGGCGTCGACAGGTCTATATGGCTACACCTTC; cdr3_aa: CASSLASTGLYGYTF
clone_size: NA; v_call: TRBV15; j_call: TRBJ2-7; d_call: TRBD2; cdr3_nt: TGTGCCACCAGCAGAGTCTTCGCGGGAGCTTACGAGCAGTACTTC; cdr3_aa: CATSRVFAGAYEQYF
clone_size: NA; v_call: TRBV6-5; j_call: TRBJ1-4; d_call: NA; cdr3_nt: TGTGCCAGCAGCCTTGGAGGTCCAACTAATGAAAAACTGTTTTTT; cdr3_aa: CASSLGGPTNEKLFF
clone_size: few; v_call: TRBV5-4; j_call: TRBJ1-3; d_call: NA; cdr3_nt: TGTGCCAGCAGCTTGGATCCTGGACAGAGCTCTGGAAACACCATATATTTT; cdr3_aa: CASSLDPGQSSGNTIYF
clone_size: NA; v_call: TRBV19; j_call: TRBJ2-7; d_call: TRBD2; cdr3_nt: TGTGCCAGTAGTATAGGGGCTAGCGGGAACCACGAGCAGTACTTC; cdr3_aa: CASSIGASGNHEQYF
clone_size: NA; v_call: TRBV28; j_call: TRBJ1-1; d_call: NA; cdr3_nt: TGTGCCAGCAGTCCGTCCGGGACACAAAACACTGAAGCTTTCTTT; cdr3_aa: CASSPSGTQNTEAFF
clone_size: NA; v_call: TRBV5-1; j_call: TRBJ2-5; d_call: TRBD1; cdr3_nt: TGCGCCAGCAGCTCGACAGGGAACGGCCAAGAGACCCAGTACTTC; cdr3_aa: CASSSTGNGQETQYF
clone_size: NA; v_call: TRBV3-1/TRBV3-2; j_call: TRBJ1-5; d_call: NA; cdr3_nt: TGTGCCAGCAGCCAAGATCGGGGAAATCAGCCCCAGCATTTT; cdr3_aa: CASSQDRGNQPQHF
clone_size: NA; v_call: TRBV18; j_call: TRBJ2-3; d_call: TRBD2; cdr3_nt: TGTGCCAGCTCACCCGTATCAGTCAGCGGGAGGTCTCTTAGCACAGATACGCAGTATTTT; cdr3_aa: CASSPVSVSGRSLSTDTQYF
clone_size: NA; v_call: TRBV5-4; j_call: TRBJ1-1; d_call: TRBD1; cdr3_nt: TGTGCCAGCAGCACTCCCCAGGGGGCGAACACTGAAGCTTTCTTT; cdr3_aa: CASSTPQGANTEAFF
clone_size: NA; v_call: TRBV5-1; j_call: TRBJ2-5; d_call: NA; cdr3_nt: TGCGCCAGCAGACGTAGCACAGGGCCCCAAGAGACCCAGTACTTC; cdr3_aa: CASRRSTGPQETQYF